Shown below are 21 T cell receptor beta chains from a single sample sequenced in a study of blood T cell repertoires in COVID-19. Generated by immunoSEQ multiplex PCR, the TCRdb table keeps only in-frame clones and is missing some. Of some 150,000 clones listed, approximately 87% are singletons. Sequenced material: PBMCs or T cells enriched from blood (not recorded which). These receptors came from a woman aged 45-59 years who had recovered from COVID-19.

The chain is built from TRBV5-1 and TRBJ2-2; tentative D call: TRBD1 (5 bases). Germline CDR1 is SGHRS and CDR2 is YFSETQ. The CDR3 totals 17 residues. V lost 0 bases and J lost 2, with 14 bases in between. CDR3 in DNA: TGCGCCAGCAGCTTGGCAGGCGCCAGGGTCAACACCGGGGAGCTGTTTTTT. The encoded protein is CASSLAGARVNTGELFF.

This sequence joins TRBV2 and TRBJ1-6; 9 bases align to TRBD1. The CDR3 consists of 14 residues. V was pared by 6 bases and J by 9 bases, with 6 bases of the junction left unmatched. Per the germline V gene, CDR1 is SNHLY and CDR2 is FYNNEI. The DNA for the CDR3 is TGTGCCAGCAGCTGGACAGGGGACGGTTCACCCCTCCACTTT. Its translation: CASSWTGDGSPLHF.

V usage is TRBV30 and J usage is TRBJ1-3; TRBD1 matches at 7 bases. The CDR3 sequence is 16 residues long. Unmatched junction bases numbered 8, after V lost 3 bases and J lost 0 bases. Germline CDR1 and CDR2: GTSNPN and SVGIG (reference sequence). Written as DNA, the CDR3 is TGTGCCTGGAGGGTCCCACAGGGGAACTCTGGAAACACCATATATTTT. This translates into CAWRVPQGNSGNTIYF.

This clone was observed a single time. The chain joins TRBV7-2 to TRBJ2-5; 10 bases are a match to TRBD1. The J segment lost 5 bases and the V segment lost 1 base, leaving 1 base of the junction unmatched. The CDR3 totals 14 residues. Germline CDR1 is SGHTA and CDR2 is FQGNSA. DNA for the CDR3: TGTGCCAGCAGCTTAGTGGGACAGGGGGAGACCCAGTACTTC. The encoded protein is CASSLVGQGETQYF.

The rearrangement uses TRBV7-2 and TRBJ1-2; 10 bases map to TRBD1. J lost 4 bases, V lost 4 bases, and 12 bases had no gene match. This CDR3 is built from 17 residues. Looked up from germline, CDR1 is SGHTA and CDR2 is FQGNSA. CDR3 region: CASSSQGQGGRGYGYTF. The CDR3 bases are TGTGCCAGCAGCTCACAAGGACAGGGGGGAAGAGGCTATGGCTACACCTTC.

The chain recombines TRBV10-1 with TRBJ2-1; D ambiguous. Germline loops: CDR1 WNHNN, CDR2 SYGVQD (reference sequence). CDR3 size: 13 residues. The ends were cut back, 1 base at V and 9 bases at J, with 10 bases in the middle. CDR3 in DNA: TGCGCCAGCAGTGAGTTCGCAAGAGCTGAGCAGTTCTTC. Translated: CASSEFARAEQFF.

The chain has TRBV23-1 and TRBJ2-7; possible D gene TRBD1, 6 bases. TRBV23-1 is an open reading frame whose function is uncertain. The V and J ends lost 10 bases and 4 bases respectively, with 14 bases between them. The CDR3 spans 12 residues. CDR3 loop: CAIPQQGYEQYV. The CDR3 DNA follows: TGCGCCATTCCGCAACAGGGATACGAGCAGTACGTC.

This clone came up once. CDR3 in DNA: TGTGCCAGTAGTCCAGGACTAGCGGGAGGTCTCTCCTACAATGAGCAGTTCTTC. Translated, it gives CASSPGLAGGLSYNEQFF. The V call is TRBV19, the J call TRBJ2-1; 14 bases line up with TRBD2. Trimming removed 5 bases from V and 0 bases from J; junction bases left unmatched: 6. There are 18 residues in the CDR3. Germline V CDR1 and CDR2: LNHDA, SQIVND (reference sequence).

The rearrangement joins TRBV27 to TRBJ2-1, with a weak D call TRBD2 (5 bases). This CDR3 contains 13 residues. Germline CDR1 and CDR2: MNHEY and SMNVEV (reference sequence). Trimming removed 6 bases from V and 9 bases from J, with 15 bases in between. This chain's CDR3 is CASSFPLGGEQFF. The CDR3 DNA follows: TGTGCCAGCAGCTTCCCTCTAGGAGGTGAGCAGTTCTTC.

The rearrangement links TRBV28 to TRBJ1-5, with D maybe TRBD1 (6 bases). Germline assignment: CDR1 MDHEN and CDR2 SYDVKM. This CDR3 has 17 residues. Deletions cut 6 bases from V and 3 bases from J, with 21 bases between. The CDR3 DNA sequence: TGTGCCAGCAGATACAGGGCCCGTCGACGGGACAATCAGCCCCAGCATTTT. It encodes CASRYRARRRDNQPQHF.

There are a few counts of this clone. V is TRBV5-4 and J is TRBJ1-6; D gene ambiguous. The CDR3 has 14 amino acids. Germline CDR1 and CDR2: SGHNT and YYREEE (reference sequence). V was clipped by 4 bases and J by 16 bases, with 21 bases between them. CDR3 protein: CASSDGTRAVNLHF. The CDR3 region has the DNA TGTGCCAGCAGCGACGGAACTAGGGCCGTAAATCTCCACTTT. Together with reference TRBV5-4 and TRBJ1-6, the CDR3 gives the full variable domain: ETGVTQSPTHLIKTRGQQVTLRCSSQSGHNTVSWYQQALGQGPQFIFQYYREEENGRGNFPPRFSGLQFPNYSSELNVNALELDDSALYLCASSDGTRAVNLHFGNGTRLTVT.

V gene TRBV7-2 combines with J gene TRBJ1-1; D is uncertain. The V end was cut by 4 bases, the J end by 2 bases, with 11 bases between. In germline, CDR1 is SGHTA, CDR2 FQGNSA. This CDR3 has 14 residues. Here the CDR3 reads CASSSPTANTEAFF. In DNA, the CDR3 is TGTGCCAGCAGCTCTCCTACAGCCAACACTGAAGCTTTCTTT.

The table lists this clone with a count of one. The V gene is TRBV6-1, the J gene TRBJ2-1; 8 bases agree with TRBD2. The CDR3 contains 17 residues. The junction had 7 bases not matched to a gene; V was cut back by 3 bases and J by 0 bases. Germline V gene sequence: CDR1 MNHNS, CDR2 SASEGT. DNA for the CDR3: TGTGCCAGCAGTGATCTAACCGGGACTAGCTCCTACAATGAGCAGTTCTTC. The encoded protein is CASSDLTGTSSYNEQFF.

The chain carries TRBV30 and TRBJ1-1; 9 nucleotides agree with TRBD1. Germline CDR1 reads GTSNPN; CDR2 reads SVGIG (reference sequence). The CDR3 runs 13 residues. With 3 bases clipped from V and 6 bases from J, the junction kept 5 bases outside the gene matches. CDR3: CAWSGTGRPEAFF. CDR3 sequence (DNA): TGTGCCTGGAGCGGGACAGGGAGGCCTGAAGCTTTCTTT.

The chain combines TRBV7-9 with TRBJ1-2, with D unclear. Germline V gene sequence: CDR1 SEHNR, CDR2 FQNEAQ (reference sequence). The CDR3 consists of 11 residues. Between the trimmed V and J ends, which lost 9 bases and 3 bases, there was a span of 8 bases. CDR3 residues: CASVEDYGYTF. Here the CDR3 DNA reads TGTGCCAGTGTTGAGGACTATGGCTACACCTTC.

This clone was observed a few times. The chain employs TRBV27 and TRBJ1-6, with 7 bases aligning to TRBD1. V shed 2 bases, J shed 7 bases, and the junction held 11 bases outside the gene matches. Germline CDR1 and CDR2: MNHEY and SMNVEV (reference sequence). This CDR3 is 17 amino acids long. The CDR3 loop reads CASSLEGAARGNSPLHF. In DNA form, the CDR3 reads TGTGCCAGCAGTTTAGAGGGGGCAGCCCGGGGGAATTCACCCCTCCACTTT.

This clone appeared a few times. This chain connects TRBV19 to TRBJ2-2; TRBD2 matches at 14 bases. This CDR3 comprises 19 residues. V was clipped by 5 bases and J by 1 base; unmatched bases: 9. CDR1 is LNHDA and CDR2 is SQIVND in the germline V gene (reference sequence). The CDR3: CASSSLTSGRAMNTGELFF. The CDR3, as DNA: TGTGCCAGTAGTTCCTTGACTAGCGGGAGGGCGATGAACACCGGGGAGCTGTTTTTT.

The chain links TRBV18 to TRBJ2-5; D is perhaps TRBD2 (5 bases). The germline V gene has CDR1 KGHSH and CDR2 LQKENI. The CDR3 length is 13 residues. V was pared by 1 base and J by 5 bases, with 8 bases between. The CDR3 loop reads CASSPQGEETQYF. CDR3 nucleotides: TGTGCCAGCTCACCACAGGGAGAGGAGACCCAGTACTTC.

The chain carries TRBV10-3 and TRBJ2-3, with TRBD2 matching over 10 bases. From germline, CDR1 is ENHRY and CDR2 SYGVKD. The CDR3 has 14 amino acids. Trimming at V came to 6 bases and at J to 1 base, leaving 1 base not matched to a gene. Here the CDR3 reads CAIRGTSGTDTQYF. Written as DNA, the CDR3 is TGTGCCATCAGGGGGACTAGCGGCACAGATACGCAGTATTTT.

The genes are TRBV4-1 and TRBJ2-1, with 8 nucleotides matching TRBD2. Germline lookup yields CDR1 MGHRA and CDR2 YSYEKL. The CDR3 consists of 15 residues. V gave up 1 base and J gave up 4 bases; unmatched junction bases: 3. This CDR3 is CASSQGLAPYNEQFF. In DNA form, the CDR3 reads TGCGCCAGCAGCCAAGGACTAGCGCCATACAATGAGCAGTTCTTC.

The genes are TRBV6-4 and TRBJ2-1, with D tentatively TRBD2 (7 bases). V lost 8 bases to trimming and J lost 4 bases, with 18 bases between them. This CDR3 contains 15 residues. The germline V gene encodes CDR1 MRHNA and CDR2 SNTAGT. The chain's CDR3 is CASALGGGGYNEQFF. CDR3 in DNA: TGTGCCAGCGCCCTAGGAGGGGGGGGATACAATGAGCAGTTCTTC.